The 8 T cell receptor beta chains below all came from one sample that was sequenced in a study of Tregs in tolerant kidney transplant recipients (dated by TCRdb to the late 2010s). The sample's time point, from its label and the paper: blood sample drawn before combined kidney and bone marrow transplant. Library method: the immunoSEQ multiplex PCR assay. TCRdb carries this immuneACCESS record with in-frame sequences only. Its versions omit some clonotypes, under half of them owing to an unresolved V gene in the studies checked, with the rest unexplained. This sample's clone table shows tens of thousands of clones. About 0.83% of the sample comes from the top ten. The source was CD4+ T cells from blood, collected before the transplant. Source of these receptors: a human donor who received a combined kidney and bone marrow transplant.

As concerns this clone: Coverage ceases 3 residues before the CDR3 finishes, and the germline J gene fills in the end. The rearrangement links TRBV20-1 to TRBJ1-5; 7 positions match TRBD1. V lost 5 bases to trimming and J lost 6 bases; unmatched junction nucleotides: 10. The length of the CDR3 is 14 residues. CDR1 and CDR2 (germline): DFQATT, SNEGSKA (reference sequence). The chain's CDR3 is CSASTGVRTQPQHF. The covered CDR3 bases are TGCAGTGCTTCTACAGGGGTCCGGACTCAGCCC.

Of note for this clone: The read ends 3 residues shy of where the CDR3 ends; the end is completed using the germline J gene. This sequence joins TRBV19 and TRBJ1-5, with D uncertain. In germline, CDR1 is LNHDA, CDR2 SQIVND (reference sequence). V was trimmed by 6 bases and J by 5 bases, leaving 14 bases between them. This CDR3 is built from 14 residues. The covered CDR3 bases are TGTGCCAGTAGCCTTTCTACGGGGTATCAGCCC. It yields the protein CASSLSTGYQP. In full, the CDR3 reads CASSLSTGYQPQHF.

On this clone itself: The read comes to an end 3 residues before the CDR3 does, leaving the germline J gene to fill in the end. The chain recombines TRBV6-2 or TRBV6-3 with TRBJ1-4; D may be TRBD1 (6 bases). The CDR3 is 12 amino acids. Germline lookup yields CDR1 MNHEY and CDR2 SVGEGT. V lost 5 bases and J 8 bases, leaving 9 bases between the germline ends. CDR3 sequence reads: CASSARGEKLFF. The covered CDR3 bases are TGTGCCAGCAGTGCCAGGGGAGAAAAA.

CDR3 region: CASSIDTGRRNQPQHF. The sequenced CDR3 bases are TGTGCCAGTAGTATAGATACAGGGAGACGCAATCAGCCC. This rearrangement joins TRBV19 to TRBJ1-5; D perhaps matches TRBD1 (6 bases). The CDR3 goes on 3 residues after the read ends, and that part is filled in from the germline J gene. From germline, CDR1 is LNHDA and CDR2 SQIVND (reference sequence). The CDR3 sequence is 16 residues long. Trimming removed 0 bases at V and 2 bases at J, with 11 bases between.

Turning to this clone: The read stops 3 residues short of the end of the CDR3; the missing end is completed from the germline J gene. The chain is built from TRBV6-2 or TRBV6-3 and TRBJ2-1; 7 nucleotides agree with TRBD2. Trimming at V came to 5 bases and at J to 6 bases, leaving 1 base not matched to a gene. The CDR3 loop spans 12 amino acids. Looked up from germline, CDR1 is MNHEY and CDR2 is SVGEGT. CDR3 region: CASSRLANEQFF. The part of the CDR3 DNA that was read is TGTGCCAGCAGTCGACTAGCCAATGAG.

With respect to this clone: The CDR3 extends 3 residues past the end of the read, so its final part is completed from the germline J gene. This chain uses TRBV18 with TRBJ1-2; 10 bases line up with TRBD1. With V trimmed by 3 bases and J by 4 bases, 5 bases remained unmatched. The germline gives CDR1 KGHSH, CDR2 LQKENI. CDR3 length equals 15 residues. The CDR3 DNA, read in part, is TGTGCCAGCTCACCCGGGACAGGGGCTGTCTATGGC. It is translated as CASSPGTGAVYG. The whole CDR3 region reads CASSPGTGAVYGYTF.

Concerning this clone itself: Sequencing ends 3 residues short of the CDR3 end; the germline J gene provides the rest. V gene TRBV18 combines with J gene TRBJ2-7; 8 nucleotides line up with TRBD1. Unmatched junction bases numbered 2, after V lost 5 bases and J lost 2 bases. Germline V lookup: CDR1 KGHSH, CDR2 LQKENI. The CDR3 length is 13 residues. The CDR3 loop reads CASSWDRTYEQYF. The sequenced CDR3 bases are TGTGCCAGCTCATGGGACAGGACCTACGAG.

In the case of this clone: The read ends 3 residues before the CDR3 terminus; that terminus is restored from the germline J gene. The chain combines TRBV20-1 with TRBJ1-5, with TRBD1 matching over 8 bases. The CDR3 contains 15 residues. The ends lost 4 bases at V and 3 bases at J; junction bases unmatched: 8. Germline lookup yields CDR1 DFQATT and CDR2 SNEGSKA (reference sequence). The CDR3 spells CSAIGRGLINQPQHF. CDR3 bases read: TGCAGTGCTATCGGCAGGGGGCTTATCAATCAGCCC.